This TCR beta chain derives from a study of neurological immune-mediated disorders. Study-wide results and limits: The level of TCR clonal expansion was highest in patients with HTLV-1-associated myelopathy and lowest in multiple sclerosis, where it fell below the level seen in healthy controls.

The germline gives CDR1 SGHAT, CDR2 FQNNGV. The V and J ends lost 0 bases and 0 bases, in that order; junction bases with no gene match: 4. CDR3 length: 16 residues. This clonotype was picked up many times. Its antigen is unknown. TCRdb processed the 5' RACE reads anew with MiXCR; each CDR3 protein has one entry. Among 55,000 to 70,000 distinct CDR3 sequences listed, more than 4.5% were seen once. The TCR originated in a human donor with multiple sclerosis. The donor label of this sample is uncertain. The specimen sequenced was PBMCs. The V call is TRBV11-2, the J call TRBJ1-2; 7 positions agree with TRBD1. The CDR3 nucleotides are TGTGCCAGCAGCTTAGAGGGGACAGAATCTAACTATGGCTACACCTTC. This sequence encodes CASSLEGTESNYGYTF.